This T cell receptor (beta chain) stems from a study of blood T cell repertoires in COVID-19. Study in general: Samples taken during acute and convalescent COVID-19 were collected in the United States, Italy and Spain. PBMCs, B-cell-depleted T cells, or T cells provided the cDNA or gDNA that made up the material.

Germline CDR1 PRHDT, CDR2 FYEKMQ (reference sequence). CDR3 length: 9 residues. The V gene lost 5 bases and the J gene lost 14 bases, with 9 bases spanning the gap. In the original analysis: Reference gene primer amplification gave nucleated cell count estimates. Assay used: immunoSEQ multiplex PCR; TCRdb lists only in-frame clones, some missing. V and J calls and clone size are as listed in that table; D and trimming were resolved from the DNA. This table holds about 170,000 clones, around nine tenths found once. The specimen sequenced was peripheral blood. The chain carries TRBV13 and TRBJ1-1; D is possibly TRBD1 (5 bases). The receptor's source is a man aged 65-85 years with acute or convalescent COVID-19. CDR3 DNA sequence: TGTGCCAGCAGCCCAGGGCCCTTCTTT. Its protein is CASSPGPFF.